This T cell receptor (beta chain) was sequenced during a study of CD8+ T cells in alopecia areata. It was cDNA, reverse transcribed from extracted RNA, that served as the sequencing template. Method: immunoSEQ multiplex PCR; TCRdb's copy keeps in-frame clones and lacks some. The repertoire includes roughly 140,000 clones, 62% of them detected once, and approximately 34% sits in the top ten. Sequencing was performed on CD8+ T cells sorted from blood. The receptor comes from a human donor in good health.

The CDR3 spells CAWSDGDTEAFF. DNA of the CDR3: TGTGCCTGGAGCGACGGGGACACTGAAGCTTTCTTT. The V gene is TRBV30, the J gene TRBJ1-1; D is unresolved. CDR3 length equals 12 residues. Germline lookup yields CDR1 GTSNPN and CDR2 SVGIG (reference sequence). V lost 3 bases and J lost 3, with 8 bases in between.